Listed below are T cell receptor beta chains from one sample, sequenced in a study of blood T cell repertoires in COVID-19. Profiling relied on immunoSEQ multiplex PCR, and the TCRdb table lists in-frame clones only, not all of them. Found here are 150,000 to 200,000 clones, 81% of them singletons; the top ten hold 9.5% to 12%. The sequenced sample was peripheral blood. The source is a man between 60 and 70 years old with active or convalescent COVID-19. CDR3s include the opening cysteine and the closing phenylalanine or tryptophan. A D gene is named only where the DNA matches it firmly. Clone sizes are given selectively: once, few, many, or a class where the clone is expanded.

V gene	J gene	clone size	D gene	CDR3 DNA	CDR3 protein
TRBV6-5	TRBJ1-6	NA	NA	TGTGCCAGCAGACCGGGGCTGGGGGGTGCCTCACCCCTCCACTTT	CASRPGLGGASPLHF
TRBV6-4	TRBJ2-3	NA	NA	TGTGCCAGCAGTGCCGGCGGGGTCCCCACAGATACGCAGTATTTT	CASSAGGVPTDTQYF
TRBV10-3	TRBJ1-2	NA	TRBD1	TGTGCCACTGGGACAGGGGTTGGCTACACCTTC	CATGTGVGYTF
TRBV19	TRBJ1-4	once	NA	TGTGCCAGTAGGAGAGTTGCAACTAATGAAAAACTGTTTTTT	CASRRVATNEKLFF
TRBV11-2	TRBJ1-6	NA	NA	TGTGCCAGCAGCTTCCTCAGCCGGAGGTCCTATAATTCACCCCTCCACTTT	CASSFLSRRSYNSPLHF
TRBV27	TRBJ2-5	NA	TRBD2	TGTGCCAGCAGTGGTACTCTGGGACTAGCGGGGTGGGAGACCCAGTACTTC	CASSGTLGLAGWETQYF
TRBV28	TRBJ2-1	NA	NA	TGTGCCAGCAGTTTATCAATAGGGGGAGCCTACAATGAGCAGTTCTTC	CASSLSIGGAYNEQFF
TRBV2	TRBJ2-3	NA	TRBD1	TGTGCCAGCAGTGAAGGGGGGACAGGGGGAAGCACAGATACGCAGTATTTT	CASSEGGTGGSTDTQYF
TRBV21-1	TRBJ1-1	NA	NA	TGTGCCGGCAGGACAGGGGTCGACTTTGAAGCTTTCTTT	CAGRTGVDFEAFF
TRBV27	TRBJ1-2	NA	NA	TGTGCCAGCAGTTTAGAGGGGAGGTATGGCTACACCTTC	CASSLEGRYGYTF
TRBV27	TRBJ2-2	once	TRBD2	TGTGCCAGCAGTTTGACGGGAGGATTGAACACCGGGGAGCTGTTTTTT	CASSLTGGLNTGELFF
TRBV18	TRBJ2-3	NA	NA	TGTGCCAGCTCACCTAATAGCGAGTATACGCAGTATTTT	CASSPNSEYTQYF
TRBV6-6	TRBJ2-7	NA	NA	TGTGCCAGCTTATCGGGTTTCTACGAGCAGTACTTC	CASLSGFYEQYF
TRBV6-6	TRBJ1-2	NA	NA	TGTGCCAGCAGTTCCGGGTCAGCGTACTATGGCTACACCTTC	CASSSGSAYYGYTF
TRBV10-2	TRBJ1-1	NA	NA	TGCGCCAGCAGTGAGTCAGGAGAGAACACTGAAGCTTTCTTT	CASSESGENTEAFF
TRBV5-1	TRBJ2-1	once	TRBD2	TGCGCCAGCAGCGAGCCGGGACTACGCAATGAGCAGTTCTTC	CASSEPGLRNEQFF
TRBV16	TRBJ1-4	NA	TRBD1	TGTGCCAGCAGCCAAAGGGGACAGGGGAGTGAAAAACTGTTTTTT	CASSQRGQGSEKLFF
TRBV12-3/TRBV12-4	TRBJ2-2	NA	NA	TGTGCCAGCAGTTTTTTAAGCGAGGAGCTGTTTTTT	CASSFLSEELFF
TRBV5-1	TRBJ2-7	NA	TRBD2	TGCGCCAGCAGCTCCCTTAGCGGGAGCATGTACGAGCAGTACTTC	CASSSLSGSMYEQYF
TRBV4-2	TRBJ2-1	NA	NA	TGTGCCAGCAGCCAACCGAGCTCCTACAATGAGCAGTTCTTC	CASSQPSSYNEQFF
TRBV29-1	TRBJ2-3	NA	TRBD2	TGCAGCGTGGACGGGACTAGCGGGGGGGCAGATACGCAGTATTTT	CSVDGTSGGADTQYF
TRBV6-5	TRBJ1-3	NA	NA	TGTGCCAGCAGTTACGGGGGGGGGAACTCTGGAAACACCATATATTTT	CASSYGGGNSGNTIYF
TRBV9	TRBJ1-3	NA	TRBD1	TGTGCCAGCAGCGCGACAGGGGGGTCTGGAGTAAGGGGAAACACCATATATTTT	CASSATGGSGVRGNTIYF
TRBV6-5	TRBJ1-2	NA	NA	TGTGCCAGCAACAGGCCCGACTATGGCTACACCTTC	CASNRPDYGYTF
TRBV5-4	TRBJ1-2	NA	NA	TGTGCCAGCAGCTTGAAGGGTATAGCGGGCTACACCTTC	CASSLKGIAGYTF
TRBV3-1/TRBV3-2	TRBJ2-5	NA	TRBD1	TGTGCCAGCAGCCATTCCGGGACAGGTGGCGAGACCCAGTACTTC	CASSHSGTGGETQYF
TRBV27	TRBJ2-6	once	TRBD2	TGTGCCAGCAGTTTACGACTAGCGGGAGGGGTTACTGGGGCCAACGTCCTGACTTTC	CASSLRLAGGVTGANVLTF
TRBV5-1	TRBJ2-1	NA	TRBD2	TGCGCCAGCAGCTTGACGAGCGGGGGGTCCTACAATGAGCAGTTCTTC	CASSLTSGGSYNEQFF
TRBV24-1	TRBJ2-1	NA	NA	TGTGCCACCGAAGGAGGCAATGAGCAGTTCTTC	CATEGGNEQFF
TRBV19	TRBJ2-2	NA	TRBD2	TGTGCCAGTAGTAGATCACTAGCGGGATACACCGGGGAGCTGTTTTTT	CASSRSLAGYTGELFF
TRBV24-1	TRBJ2-1	NA	TRBD2	TGTGCCACCAGTGATGGACCGACTAGCGGGAGTTACAATGAGCAGTTCTTC	CATSDGPTSGSYNEQFF
TRBV6-5	TRBJ1-2	few	NA	TGTGCCAGCAGTTACCGGGGGTTGAACTATGGCTACACCTTC	CASSYRGLNYGYTF
TRBV10-3	TRBJ2-6	NA	NA	TGTGCCATCATGTCCCCCGGAGATGGGGCCAACGTCCTGACTTTC	CAIMSPGDGANVLTF
TRBV7-9	TRBJ2-1	NA	TRBD2	TGTGCCAGCAGCCAAAGCGGGGGGGCATACAATGAGCAGTTCTTC	CASSQSGGAYNEQFF
TRBV18	TRBJ1-4	NA	NA	TGTGCCAGCTCACCAGGTGGGGGGGCAAGTGAAAAACTGTTTTTT	CASSPGGGASEKLFF
TRBV28	TRBJ1-4	NA	TRBD1	TGTGCCAGCACTGGACAGGGCTGGGAAAAACTGTTTTTT	CASTGQGWEKLFF
TRBV6-6	TRBJ1-5	NA	TRBD1	TGTGCCAGCAGTCAACAGGGGGGCGGTCAGCCCCAGCATTTT	CASSQQGGGQPQHF
TRBV12-3/TRBV12-4	TRBJ2-2	NA	NA	TGTGCCAGCAGTTTATCCGGGTCCGGGGAGCTGTTTTTT	CASSLSGSGELFF
TRBV25-1	TRBJ1-1	NA	NA	TGTGCCAGCGGCCTCTCGAACACTGAAGCTTTCTTT	CASGLSNTEAFF
TRBV27	TRBJ2-1	NA	TRBD1	TGTGCCAGCAGTTTATCGAGGACAGGGCTGAATGAGCAGTTCTTC	CASSLSRTGLNEQFF
TRBV2	TRBJ1-2	few	NA	TGTGCCAGCAGTCGGGACAAGCTATATGGCTACACCTTC	CASSRDKLYGYTF
TRBV2	TRBJ2-1	once	NA	TGTGCCAGCAGTGTTCAACCCCCTAGGTCCAATGAGCAGTTCTTC	CASSVQPPRSNEQFF
TRBV24-1	TRBJ1-4	few	NA	TGTGCCACCAGTGACCGCGGCCTGGAACTGTTTTTT	CATSDRGLELFF
TRBV29-1	TRBJ1-2	NA	NA	TGCAGCGGGCGGGAGGGGGATGGCTACACCTTC	CSGREGDGYTF
TRBV7-8	TRBJ1-2	NA	NA	TGTGCCAGCAGACAGTCCGGGATTCTTACTGGCTACACCTTC	CASRQSGILTGYTF
TRBV29-1	TRBJ1-1	NA	NA	TGCAGCGTTACAGGTGGGACTGAAGCTTTCTTT	CSVTGGTEAFF
TRBV5-1	TRBJ2-3	NA	TRBD1	TGCGCCAGCAGCGACAGGGGTGGGCCCACAGATACGCAGTATTTT	CASSDRGGPTDTQYF
TRBV27	TRBJ2-7	NA	NA	TGTGCCAGCAGTTTGTCCCAGGGGTTCGAGCAGTACTTC	CASSLSQGFEQYF